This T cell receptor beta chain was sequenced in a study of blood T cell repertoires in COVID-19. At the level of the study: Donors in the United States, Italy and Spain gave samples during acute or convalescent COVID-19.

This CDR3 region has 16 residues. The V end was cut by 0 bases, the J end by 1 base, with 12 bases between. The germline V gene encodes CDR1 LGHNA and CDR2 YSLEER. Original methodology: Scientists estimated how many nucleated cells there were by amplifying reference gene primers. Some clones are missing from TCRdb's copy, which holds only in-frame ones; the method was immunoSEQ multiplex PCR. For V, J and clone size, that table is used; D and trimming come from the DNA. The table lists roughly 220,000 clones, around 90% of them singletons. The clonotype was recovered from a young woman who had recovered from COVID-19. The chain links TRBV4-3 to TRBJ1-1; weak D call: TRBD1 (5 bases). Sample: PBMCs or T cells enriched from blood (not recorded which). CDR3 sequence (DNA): TGCGCCAGCAGCCAAGATCCTCCGGGGGAGAACACTGAAGCTTTCTTT. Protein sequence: CASSQDPPGENTEAFF.